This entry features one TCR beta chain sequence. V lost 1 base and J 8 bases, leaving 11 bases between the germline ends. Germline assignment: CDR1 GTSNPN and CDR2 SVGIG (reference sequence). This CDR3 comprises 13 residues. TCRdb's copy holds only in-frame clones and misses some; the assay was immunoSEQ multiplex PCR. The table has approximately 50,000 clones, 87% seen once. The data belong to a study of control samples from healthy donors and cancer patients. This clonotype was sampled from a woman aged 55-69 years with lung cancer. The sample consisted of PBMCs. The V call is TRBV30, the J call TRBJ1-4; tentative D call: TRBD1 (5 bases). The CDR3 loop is CAWSGQGGEKLFF. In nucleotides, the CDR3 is TGTGCCTGGAGTGGCCAGGGAGGCGAAAAACTGTTTTTT.